This is a list of T cell receptor beta chains from one sample in a study of cytomegalovirus exposure and HLA in healthy donors. This table comes from immunoSEQ multiplex PCR, and its TCRdb copy is limited to in-frame clones, with some not included. Of 150,000 to 200,000 clones in the sample, 75% to 80% were seen once. Material: PBMCs. The receptors originated from a woman aged 45-65 years in good health and CMV-seropositive. Each CDR3 is given with its conserved first and last residue. Fields, in order: D gene, J gene, V gene, CDR3 protein. The D gene is left open where the match is weak.

- TRBJ2-3 TRBV7-2 CASSPPGDTQYF
TRBD1 TRBJ2-6 TRBV5-6 CASSADRGASSGANVLTF
- TRBJ2-3 TRBV4-1 CASSQERGATDTQYF
TRBD1 TRBJ1-1 TRBV6-5 CASNTGATNTEAFF
TRBD2 TRBJ2-5 TRBV19 CASSIAGGRTQETQYF
TRBD1 TRBJ1-6 TRBV5-4 CASSTPDRGRGSPLHF
- TRBJ1-1 TRBV5-4 CASSETTGNTEAFF
- TRBJ2-2 TRBV29-1 CSVTGRSNTGELFF
- TRBJ2-3 TRBV10-1 CASSESTAGNSDTQYF
- TRBJ1-5 TRBV5-8 CASSLERNYYNQPQHF
TRBD2 TRBJ2-5 TRBV28 CASSTSGGPQETQYF
- TRBJ1-3 TRBV5-1 CASSLGGPGAGNTIYF
TRBD1 TRBJ1-2 TRBV15 CATSRDRGRVYGYTF
- TRBJ1-2 TRBV28 CASTRGLGTDYGYTF
TRBD1 TRBJ1-1 TRBV11-3 CASSLQGEGTEAFF
- TRBJ2-7 TRBV5-1 CASALKGGSSEQYF
- TRBJ2-1 TRBV5-4 CASSLSSDHYNEQFF
TRBD2 TRBJ2-3 TRBV5-6 CASSSLAGGPGDTQYF
- TRBJ1-1 TRBV28 CASSLVHLNTEAFF
- TRBJ1-1 TRBV7-9 CASSLAMNTEAFF
TRBD1 TRBJ1-1 TRBV5-6 CASSVQGALNTEAFF
TRBD1 TRBJ1-6 TRBV5-1 CASRLARQGLHSPLHF